This T cell receptor beta chain emerged from a study of multiple sclerosis patients with progressive multifocal leukoencephalopathy. Study-level findings and limits: Expanded clones at PML onset predated and persisted through natalizumab therapy.

The sample's time point: more than ten months of natalizumab therapy. All patients had prior interferon beta, and all PML patients were female. Assay used: immunoSEQ multiplex PCR; TCRdb lists only in-frame clones, some missing. The table has about 25,000 clones, 91% seen once. Turning to this clone: Its antigen remains unidentified.

The CDR3 is made up of 16 amino acids. Germline V gene lookup returns CDR1 MNHEY and CDR2 SVGAGI. J lost 2 bases, V lost 0 bases, and 2 bases had no gene match. The sample consisted of PBMCs, taken from a patient treated with natalizumab. This TCR derives from a man in his thirties or forties with multiple sclerosis. The chain uses TRBV6-5 and TRBJ2-1; 9 bases are a match to TRBD2. The DNA of the CDR3 is TGTGCCAGCAGTTACTCTGGCGGGAGGGCCTACAATGAGCAGTTCTTC. Translated: CASSYSGGRAYNEQFF.